This TCR beta chain was found in a study of cytomegalovirus exposure and HLA in healthy donors. Study-wide background: Most genotyped donors, 75% to 85% of about 430, had Caucasian-associated genetic ancestry. Study-level points and caveats: Within an earlier analysis, most TCR beta V segments proved productive either about 90% or about 30% of the time.

The germline CDR1 and CDR2 sequences are KGHSH and LQKENI. CDR3 length equals 14 residues. V shed 5 bases and J shed 5 bases, with 12 bases lying between them. A remark on this clone: The antigen is undetermined.

Use of 60 Vbeta and 13 Jbeta primers characterized the PCR. The protocol was immunoSEQ multiplex PCR, while the TCRdb copy is restricted to in-frame clones and leaves out a portion. The sample has roughly 160,000 clones; about 88% are singletons. The chain joins TRBV18 to TRBJ2-2; tentative D call: TRBD2 (6 bases). The source is a young man in good health and CMV-seropositive. Sample: PBMCs. The CDR3 loop is CASSGGIGTGELFF. The CDR3 DNA is TGTGCCAGCTCAGGCGGGATTGGAACCGGGGAGCTGTTTTTT.